The clone carrying this T cell receptor beta chain was seen only a few times. Its specificity is unknown. This record belongs to a study of glioma-infiltrating T cells. Findings of the study overall: CDR3 overlap between tissue and blood was very small. Above-expected tissue-blood divergence occurred in all gliomas, most in low-grade ones.

The CDR3 is made up of 15 amino acids. Trimming took 1 base from V and 5 from J; bases not matched to a gene: 6. Germline V lookup: CDR1 SGHTA, CDR2 FQGNSA. TCR alpha and beta CDR3 regions were amplified from RNA using iRepertoire nested multiplex PCR. One-step reverse transcription and amplification started from approximately 100-400 ng of tissue mRNA or PBMC total RNA. From the multiplex PCR reads, TCRdb called clonotypes with MiXCR, one entry per CDR3 protein. Of about 140,000 distinct CDR3 sequences listed, about 39% are singletons. Specimen: glioma tissue, nonneoplastic brain tissue, or PBMCs (not recorded which). This sequence joins TRBV7-2 and TRBJ2-3; 7 nucleotides agree with TRBD1. The receptor was derived from a human donor with low-grade glioma or glioblastoma, undergoing nonglioma brain surgery, or in good health (not recorded which). This CDR3 reads CASSLGGAGGDTQYF. In DNA form, the CDR3 reads TGTGCCAGCAGCTTAGGGGGCGCAGGGGGAGATACGCAGTATTTT.